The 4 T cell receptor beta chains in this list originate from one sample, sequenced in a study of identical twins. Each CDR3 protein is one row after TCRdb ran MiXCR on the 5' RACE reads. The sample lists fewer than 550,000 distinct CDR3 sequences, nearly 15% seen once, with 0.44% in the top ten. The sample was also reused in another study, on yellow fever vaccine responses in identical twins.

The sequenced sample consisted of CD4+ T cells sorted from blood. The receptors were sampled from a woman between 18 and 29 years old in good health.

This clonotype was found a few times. The CDR3 spells CASSSGQGTGGKLFF. In DNA, the CDR3 is TGCGCCAGCAGCTCGGGACAGGGGACAGGTGGAAAACTGTTTTTT. The V call is TRBV5-1, the J call TRBJ1-4; 10 bases line up with TRBD1. V dropped 3 bases and J dropped 10; count of bases not matched to a gene: 9. Per the germline V gene, CDR1 is SGHRS and CDR2 is YFSETQ. CDR3 length: 15 residues.

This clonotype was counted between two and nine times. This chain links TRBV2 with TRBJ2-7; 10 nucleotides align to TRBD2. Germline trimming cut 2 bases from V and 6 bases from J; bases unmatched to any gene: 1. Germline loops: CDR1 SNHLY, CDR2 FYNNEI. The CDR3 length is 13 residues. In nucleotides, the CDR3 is TGTGCCAGCAGTGAATCTAGCGGGAGCGAGCAGTACTTC. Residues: CASSESSGSEQYF.

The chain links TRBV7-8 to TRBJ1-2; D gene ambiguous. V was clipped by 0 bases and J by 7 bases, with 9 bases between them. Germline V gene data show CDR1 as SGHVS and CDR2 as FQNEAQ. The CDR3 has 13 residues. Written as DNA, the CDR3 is TGTGCCAGCAGCTTAGCGCTGGCTTCTGGCTACACCTTC. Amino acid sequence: CASSLALASGYTF.

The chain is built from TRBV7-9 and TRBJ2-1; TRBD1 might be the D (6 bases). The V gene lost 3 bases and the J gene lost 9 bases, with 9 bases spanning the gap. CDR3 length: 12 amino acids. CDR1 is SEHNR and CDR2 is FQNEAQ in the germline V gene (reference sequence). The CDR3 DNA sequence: TGTGCCAGCAGCTTGAGACAGGCTGAGCAGTTCTTC. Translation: CASSLRQAEQFF.